The TCR beta chain described here comes from a study of blood T cell repertoires in COVID-19 (TCRdb year 2020). With respect to the entire study: Samples covering the acute and convalescent phases of COVID-19 were provided by collaborators in the United States, Italy and Spain. The material from the prospective study consisted of cDNA or gDNA derived from T cells, B-cell-depleted T cells, or PBMCs. Deeply sampled blood TCRbeta repertoires from subjects exposed to, actively infected with, or recovered from COVID-19 were included in the dataset. The repertoires were made available in a free public database intended to serve as a resource for research on the immune response to SARS-CoV-2. Samples came from the ongoing ImmuneRACE study (first 160 participants) plus 1,254 subjects from 6 global collaborators. Sample metadata almost always included a de-identified subject ID, COVID-19 status, age in years and sex. Where available, HLA class I and class II types were taken from metadata supplied by the sample provider and were not determined by assay-based typing. Here is what the overall study found, with its caveats: Clinical and demographic metadata were provided uncurated, with the amount varying by source and participant.

Concerning this clone itself: This clone's antigen is unknown. Base qualities are not provided; no much larger clone lies one nucleotide away.

CDR1 SGHTA and CDR2 FQGNSA are derived from the germline V gene. The CDR3 runs 13 residues from the cysteine to the phenylalanine. CDR3 DNA only is kept here, 39 bases in frame from base 1. Relative to germline, V is missing 5 bases and J is missing 7 bases, with 7 bases of the junction outside any gene match. Each collaborating institution followed its own protocols to collect whole blood in K2EDTA tubes. For TCRbeta analysis, collaborators shipped samples in one of three forms: frozen whole blood, isolated PBMCs, or DNA extracted from either of those sample types. TCRbeta CDR3 regions were amplified from genomic DNA using the immunoSEQ Assay, a bias-controlled multiplex PCR. The original methods were these. Within the assay, amplification of reference gene primers was used to estimate how many nucleated cells each sample contained. To quantify the absolute abundance of each unique TCRbeta CDR3 rearrangement, sequence reads were collapsed and filtered. For each sample, productive Simpson clonality was calculated as the square root of Simpson's diversity index over productive rearrangements. TCRdb provides this immuneACCESS table in a form limited to in-frame rearrangements. Some clones are lacking; in checked studies, under half of them reflect an unresolved V gene, and why the rest are absent is not known. For V, J and clone size, that table is used; D and trimming come from the DNA. The sample has 12,000 to 15,000 clones on record, 70% to 75% of them singletons. Around 13% of the sample is in the top ten clones.

The sequence came from a man aged 55 to 69 with acute or convalescent COVID-19. The V gene is TRBV7-2 and the J gene is TRBJ1-1; 7 junctional bases match TRBD1. Sequenced sample: peripheral blood. At the DNA level, the sequence is TGTGCCAGCAGCAGAGGGACAGTCCTTGAAGCTTTCTTT. The encoded protein is CASSRGTVLEAFF.